This TCR beta chain was identified in a study of blood T cells in healthy people across ages. Study-wide points: Roughly linear age-related decline in beta diversity appeared, significant by age around 36. There were more naive CD4+ cells and higher diversity in long-lived donors than in aged donors.

A remark on this clonotype: Its antigen remains unknown.

Primed by a sample-barcoded 5' primer and a J-beta primer mix, a second PCR proceeded for about 6 to 11 cycles. Unique molecular identifiers of 12 random nucleotides labeled each cDNA. TCRdb redid the calling of the 5' RACE reads with MiXCR, one entry per CDR3 protein. The data show 850,000 to 1,100,000 distinct CDR3 sequences, about two fifths seen once. The CDR3 is 13 amino acids. Germline lookup yields CDR1 SGHAT and CDR2 FQDESV (reference sequence). V lost 1 base and J 4 bases, leaving 5 bases between the germline ends. Material: blood. The V call is TRBV11-1, the J call TRBJ1-5; no reliable D call. This clonotype was obtained from a man aged 18 to 29 in good health. The CDR3 sequence is CASSLDWNQPQHF. CDR3 DNA sequence: TGTGCCAGCAGCTTAGATTGGAATCAGCCCCAGCATTTT.